This T cell receptor beta chain came from a study of shared clonotypes between healthy human individuals. Study-wide findings and caveats: Sampling included only blood; tissue repertoires likely differ. What rarefaction showed was incomplete sorted-subset sequencing despite large depth.

For this clone: The antigen is undetermined.

J was trimmed by 12 bases and V by 2 bases; bases with no gene match: 6. The CDR3 is 11 amino acids. CDR1 and CDR2 (germline): DFQATT, SNEGSKA (reference sequence). Assay runs were performed at deep level. Assay: immunoSEQ multiplex PCR; the TCRdb copy retains only in-frame clones and omits some. The sample includes some 2,000,000 clones, about 94% seen only once; the top ten take roughly 0.13%. It was into CD45RA+ naive and CD45RA-negative memory subsets that the CD4+ cells were split. Sequencing input: naive CD4+ T cells sorted from blood. Subset given: CD45RA+ positively selected. This sequence joins TRBV20-1 and TRBJ2-7; 8 bases are a match to TRBD1. This TCR came from a young man in good health. CDR3 region: CSARIRDRLYF. In DNA form, the CDR3 reads TGCAGTGCTAGAATCCGGGACAGGTTGTACTTC.